This T cell receptor beta chain was identified in a study of T cells in localized non-small cell lung cancer. Study outcomes and limitations: Clonality of T cells reached its maximum in uninvolved adjacent lung, surpassing tumor. Longer overall survival associated with higher blood T cell density; shorter survival with higher adjacent-lung clonality.

There are 18 residues in the CDR3. J was trimmed by 7 bases and V by 3 bases; bases with no gene match: 14. Germline loops: CDR1 SGHNT, CDR2 YENEEA. As regards this clone: What it binds is not known.

The repertoire was sequenced with immunoSEQ multiplex PCR; TCRdb's copy has only in-frame clones and lacks some. There are more than 650 clones in the sample; 20% to 25% occur only once, and 15% to 25% lies in the top ten. Sequencing was performed on normal lung tissue next to the tumor, taken before any cancer treatment. V gene TRBV11-3 combines with J gene TRBJ2-1; 11 bases are a match to TRBD2. The TCR originated in a man between 40 and 69 years old with stage II lung adenocarcinoma. Written as DNA, the CDR3 is TGTGCCAGCAGCTTGGGGGAGCTTCGACTAGCGGGAAGGAATGAGCAGTTCTTC. Translated: CASSLGELRLAGRNEQFF.